The 3 T cell receptor beta chains listed next were all sequenced from one sample in a study of CD8 T cells in ankylosing spondylitis (dated by TCRdb to about 2017). The library was built by means of 5' RACE. Sequencer: Illumina HiSeq 2500. TCRdb ran its own pipeline on the public reads, namely fastp trimming at Q25 and MiXCR clone calling, and kept in-frame beta chains. Duplicate CDR3 protein sequences are folded into a single record with the most common DNA and genes. A total of 310,000 or so distinct CDR3 sequences appear in this sample, around 20% of them only once. About 8.2% of the sample belongs to the ten largest clones. Sequencing used blood, either unsorted or a sorted T cell fraction (not recorded which). The receptors come from a male donor with ankylosing spondylitis or in good health (not recorded which).

The J gene is TRBJ2-6, the V gene TRBV3-1; D not resolved. Trimming cost V 0 bases and J 0 bases, with 6 bases left between them. Germline loops: CDR1 LGHDT, CDR2 YNNKEL (reference sequence). The CDR3 spans 16 residues. CDR3 loop: CASSQDLNSGANVLTF. In nucleotides, the CDR3 is TGTGCCAGCAGCCAAGATCTAAACTCTGGGGCCAACGTCCTGACTTTC.

This clonotype was counted only a few times. The gene calls are TRBV2 and TRBJ1-2; possible D gene TRBD1, 5 bases. V was clipped by 4 bases and J by 0 bases, with 12 bases between them. Germline V gene sequence: CDR1 SNHLY, CDR2 FYNNEI. The CDR3 covers 15 residues. The CDR3, as DNA: TGTGCCAGCAGTGCCCAGGGAGCCCCTAACTATGGCTACACCTTC. This sequence encodes CASSAQGAPNYGYTF.

This clonotype was counted at least ten times. The genes are TRBV6-2 or TRBV6-3 and TRBJ2-1; the match to TRBD2 covers 9 bases. The CDR3 runs 16 residues. After removal of 2 bases from V and 0 bases from J, the junction contained 2 bases not matched to a gene. Per the germline V gene, CDR1 is MNHEY and CDR2 is SVGEGT. The CDR3 spells CASSYRAGGSYNEQFF. The CDR3 DNA is TGTGCCAGCAGTTACCGAGCGGGAGGCTCCTACAATGAGCAGTTCTTC.